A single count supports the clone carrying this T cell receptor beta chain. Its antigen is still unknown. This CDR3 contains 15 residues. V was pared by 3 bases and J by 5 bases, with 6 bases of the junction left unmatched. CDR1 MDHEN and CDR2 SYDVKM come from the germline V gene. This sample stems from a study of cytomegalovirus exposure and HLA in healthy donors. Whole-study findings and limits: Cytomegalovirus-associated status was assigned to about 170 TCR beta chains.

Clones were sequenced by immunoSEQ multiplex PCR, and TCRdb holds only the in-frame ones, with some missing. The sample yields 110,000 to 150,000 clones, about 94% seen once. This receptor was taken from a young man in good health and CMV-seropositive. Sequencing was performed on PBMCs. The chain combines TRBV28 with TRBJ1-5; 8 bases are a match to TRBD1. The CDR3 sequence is CASSFGDRGYQPQHF. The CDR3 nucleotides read TGTGCCAGCAGTTTTGGTGACAGGGGATATCAGCCCCAGCATTTT.